This T cell receptor beta chain was obtained from a study of T cells after yellow fever vaccination (dated by TCRdb to about 2019). Turning to the overall study: Libraries from fractions with low cell numbers were prepared with the SMART-Seq v4 Ultra Low Input RNA kit. To follow T-cell clones before and after primary and booster YFV17D yellow fever vaccination, bulk TCR alpha and beta repertoires were sequenced over time. Two healthy male donors, one aged 18 to 29 and one aged 30 to 40 years, made up the cohort. Blood was drawn at multiple timepoints before and after primary and secondary immunization, with bulk PBMC replicates and cell subsets isolated. The research as a whole found: Because only a couple of donors were included in the study, the extent to which the findings can be generalized is limited. Compared with the primary T-cell response, the secondary T-cell response was weaker but faster, peaking on day 5 rather than day 15. After the booster, most of the clones that had expanded following primary vaccination were detected again (roughly 97% of CD4 and around 90% of CD8), which suggests that memory was broadly maintained. FACS-sorted repertoires could contain abundant contaminating clonotypes from the bulk population, so computational filtering was required. A small share of clonotypes occurred in both CD4 and CD8 compartments, likely arising from convergent recombination.

V drops 8 bases and J drops 5 bases, leaving 15 bases in between. The CDR3 covers 13 residues, taking in both the cysteine and the phenylalanine. Of the read, only the CDR3 DNA is kept; its 39 bases are in frame from base 1. CDR1 SNHLY and CDR2 FYNNEI were looked up in the germline V gene. What this sample's treatment or condition label stands for: live attenuated yellow fever vaccine strain. At every blood-draw timepoint, two biological replicates of bulk PBMCs were collected. A standard Ficoll-Paque protocol was used to isolate PBMCs from peripheral blood. TriZol was used to extract RNA from bulk PBMCs, CD4 and CD8 fractions, and dextramer-positive and dextramer-negative fractions. TCR cDNA was synthesized by 5'RACE template switching, which introduced a universal primer site and unique molecular identifiers. cDNA synthesis was primed from both the TCR alpha and TCR beta constant segments. Libraries were amplified in two PCR steps, with sample barcodes and sequencing adapters added in the second step. Sequencing of the libraries was done on either Illumina HiSeq 2500 (2x100 bp) or NovaSeq (2x150 bp). The published analysis was carried out like this. MIGEC was used to demultiplex reads and collapse the reads into UMI consensus sequences, and MiXCR was used for V(D)J alignment. Clonotypes responding to the vaccine were identified with edgeR on replicate PBMC samples, with the criteria of FDR below 0.01 and a log2 fold change above 5 up to day 15. Each bulk clonotype received a CD4 or CD8 identity based on whether the sequenced CD4 or CD8 repertoire contained that clonotype at higher abundance. TCRdb reanalyzed the raw reads on its own, using fastp at Q25 for trimming and MiXCR for clone calling, and kept in-frame beta chains. Identical CDR3 protein sequences are pooled into one entry, listed with their most common genes and DNA. The V and J calls here are based on TCRdb, not the publication. A total of about 400,000 distinct CDR3 sequences appear in this sample, more than 5.5% of them only once. 15% of the sample is taken by the ten largest.

This clonotype was counted only a few times. Its binding antigen is unknown. No base-level quality is on record; no much larger clone is a single base apart. The receptor was derived from a man younger than 45 who received the YFV17D yellow fever vaccine. This sample comprised PBMCs, obtained 5 days after the yellow fever booster vaccination. The chain joins TRBV2 to TRBJ2-5; a weak D assignment points to TRBD1 (6 bases agree). CDR3 sequence: CASPQGSGETQYF. The sequence in DNA is TGTGCCAGCCCCCAGGGGTCAGGTGAGACCCAGTACTTC.